Described below is a single T cell receptor beta chain sequence and its context. The CDR3 covers 15 residues. With V trimmed by 8 bases and J by 3 bases, 10 bases remained unmatched. Germline CDR1 MNHEY, CDR2 SMNVEV (reference sequence). The sample belongs to a study of blood T cell repertoires in COVID-19. Assay: immunoSEQ multiplex PCR; the TCRdb copy retains only in-frame clones and omits some. Among 77,000 or so clones listed, roughly 90% were seen once. This sequence joins TRBV27 and TRBJ2-1; 7 positions agree with TRBD1. The source material was peripheral blood. The clonotype was recovered from a man in his fifties with active COVID-19. CDR3 in DNA: TGTGCCAGCCGTCAACCAGGGGACAGCTACAATGAGCAGTTCTTC. It encodes CASRQPGDSYNEQFF.